Below are 27 T cell receptor beta chains sequenced from a single sample in a study of beta chain features in type 1 diabetes (dated by TCRdb to 2016 to 2019). The library was prepared using the immunoSEQ multiplex PCR assay. The entire amount of isolated RNA was reverse transcribed using the High Capacity cDNA Reverse Transcription Kit, so the sequenced TCRB transcripts were expressed ones. The table was pulled from immuneACCESS by TCRdb, which kept in-frame rearrangements only. Such tables lose some clones; where checked, under half of the loss comes from unresolved V genes, and the rest has no known cause. Counted in this sample were 450,000 to 550,000 clones; over 25% of them appeared once. The leading ten clones occupy around 0.065% of the sample. The material sequenced was naive CD4+ T cells from blood. The cell subset or site label corresponds to: true naive CD4+ T cells. Receptors originate from a man aged 18 to 30 in good health.

The J gene is TRBJ2-6, the V gene TRBV15, with D hard to call. The CDR3 has 16 residues. With 0 bases removed from V and 4 bases from J, the gap between germline ends came to 10 bases. Germline V CDR1 and CDR2: LNHNV, YYDKDF (reference sequence). The CDR3 DNA reads TGTGCCACCAGCAGAGACCCCTTAGGGGGGGCCAACGTCCTGACTTTC. Its protein is CATSRDPLGGANVLTF.

This chain joins TRBV7-2 and TRBJ2-7; D is unresolved. This CDR3 has 13 amino acids. Germline-derived CDR1 and CDR2 are SGHTA and FQGNSA. Trimming pared 3 bases from V and 3 bases from J, leaving 9 bases between. DNA of the CDR3: TGTGCCAGCAGCTTCATACCCTTCTACGAGCAGTACTTC. It translates to CASSFIPFYEQYF.

The chain couples TRBV10-3 to TRBJ2-1, with D hard to call. V was clipped by 6 bases and J by 8 bases, with 14 bases between them. This CDR3 contains 13 residues. Germline CDR1 is ENHRY and CDR2 is SYGVKD. The CDR3 region has the DNA TGTGCCATCAGGCAAGATAAACGAGATGAGCAGTTCTTC. It yields the protein CAIRQDKRDEQFF.

This clone was counted only a few times. V is TRBV18 and J is TRBJ2-1, with 10 bases matching TRBD2. Germline loops: CDR1 KGHSH, CDR2 LQKENI. CDR3 length equals 14 residues. Trimming cost V 6 bases and J 5 bases; bases outside gene matches: 4. CDR3 sequence reads: CASSLAGAHNEQFF. The CDR3 bases are TGTGCCAGCTCCCTAGCGGGAGCCCACAATGAGCAGTTCTTC.

This clone was found a few times. The rearrangement joins TRBV29-1 to TRBJ2-2; 7 positions agree with TRBD2. CDR1 SQVTM and CDR2 ANQGSEA come from the germline V gene. This CDR3 region has 12 residues. CDR3 in amino acids: CSGGLGTGELFF. CDR3 in DNA: TGCTCCGGGGGGTTGGGCACCGGGGAGCTGTTTTTT.

This clone was seen only a few times. J is TRBJ1-2 and V is TRBV20-1, with unresolved D. Germline V lookup: CDR1 DFQATT, CDR2 SNEGSKA (reference sequence). The CDR3 totals 11 residues. Trimming pared 6 bases from V and 5 bases from J, leaving 10 bases between. The CDR3 region has the DNA TGCAGTGCCCTCGTCCCATATGGCTACACCTTC. It encodes CSALVPYGYTF.

The chain is built from TRBV28 and TRBJ2-1; D unclear. CDR1 and CDR2 (germline): MDHEN, SYDVKM. The CDR3 spans 15 residues. V was clipped by 8 bases and J by 6 bases, with 20 bases between them. In nucleotides, the CDR3 is TGTGCCAGCCCTTCTTCCAGGATGGATAGCAATGAGCAGTTCTTC. Translation gives CASPSSRMDSNEQFF.

Only a few counts were recorded for this clone. This sequence joins TRBV30 and TRBJ1-5; D gene unclear. Germline loops: CDR1 GTSNPN, CDR2 SVGIG (reference sequence). V shed 3 bases and J shed 2 bases, with 8 bases lying between them. This CDR3 contains 13 residues. The CDR3 sequence: CAWRRSGNQPQHF. The CDR3 region has the DNA TGTGCCTGGAGACGGAGCGGCAATCAGCCCCAGCATTTT.

The J gene is TRBJ2-6, the V gene TRBV6-5, with no clear D. Germline V gene lookup returns CDR1 MNHEY and CDR2 SVGAGI. The CDR3 covers 15 residues. V lost 0 bases and J lost 0, with 3 bases in between. The CDR3: CASSYSSSGANVLTF. The CDR3 nucleotides read TGTGCCAGCAGTTACTCGAGCTCTGGGGCCAACGTCCTGACTTTC.

This clone was counted between two and nine times. This rearrangement joins TRBV25-1 to TRBJ2-7, with D unclear. The germline V and J ends were trimmed by 8 bases and 1 base, with 6 bases remaining between them. The V gene's germline CDR1 is MGHDK and CDR2 SYGVNS. The CDR3 has 11 amino acids. CDR3 residues: CASGDSYEQYF. The CDR3 coding sequence is TGTGCCAGCGGAGATTCCTACGAGCAGTACTTC.

This clone was seen a handful of times. The rearrangement links TRBV7-9 to TRBJ1-4; no definite D call. Per germline, CDR1 SEHNR and CDR2 FQNEAQ (reference sequence). Trimming pared 2 bases from V and 6 bases from J, leaving 10 bases between. The CDR3 contains 14 residues. CDR3 sequence (DNA): TGTGCCAGCAGCTTAAGACAAGACGATGAAAAACTGTTTTTT. It codes for CASSLRQDDEKLFF.

This chain joins TRBV18 and TRBJ2-7, with 9 bases fitting TRBD1. The trim removed 5 bases at V and 3 bases at J, leaving 14 bases unmatched. CDR3 length: 17 residues. Germline CDR1 reads KGHSH; CDR2 reads LQKENI. The CDR3 is CASSSGQGRLVSYEQYF. CDR3 bases: TGTGCCAGCTCATCCGGACAGGGGCGCTTAGTGAGCTACGAGCAGTACTTC. The complete variable domain, with remaining parts taken from reference TRBV18 and TRBJ2-7, reads NAGVMQNPRHLVRRRGQEARLRCSPMKGHSHVYWYRQLPEEGLKFMVYLQKENIIDESGMPKERFSAEFPKEGPSILRIQQVVRGDSAAYFCASSSGQGRLVSYEQYFGPGTRLTVT.

V gene TRBV4-3 combines with J gene TRBJ2-7; 8 bases fit TRBD1. V dropped 2 bases and J dropped 3; count of bases not matched to a gene: 6. This CDR3 comprises 15 residues. The V gene's germline CDR1 is LGHNA and CDR2 YSLEER. The chain's CDR3 is CASSQRWDRIYEQYF. CDR3 in DNA: TGCGCCAGCAGCCAAAGATGGGACAGGATCTACGAGCAGTACTTC.

This clone has a handful of counts. The chain combines TRBV29-1 with TRBJ2-7, with a weak D call TRBD2 (5 bases). Trimming left V 6 bases short and J 1 base short, with 10 bases between. Germline-derived CDR1 and CDR2 are SQVTM and ANQGSEA. This CDR3 has 12 residues. CDR3 sequence reads: CSVPAGSYEQYF. The CDR3 bases are TGCAGCGTGCCCGCGGGTTCCTACGAGCAGTACTTC.

V is TRBV29-1 and J is TRBJ1-2; D is uncertain. This CDR3 contains 9 residues. Trimming pared 3 bases from V and 8 bases from J, leaving 4 bases between. Looked up from germline, CDR1 is SQVTM and CDR2 is ANQGSEA. CDR3 bases: TGCAGCGTTGACGAGGGCTACACCTTC. Encoded protein: CSVDEGYTF.

The chain carries TRBV30 and TRBJ2-7; D tentatively reads TRBD1 or TRBD2 (5 bases each). The ends were cut back, 2 bases at V and 0 bases at J, with 8 bases in the middle. The germline V gene encodes CDR1 GTSNPN and CDR2 SVGIG (reference sequence). There are 13 residues in the CDR3. CDR3 protein: CAWSIGTSYEQYF. CDR3 DNA sequence: TGTGCCTGGAGTATCGGGACCTCCTACGAGCAGTACTTC.

CDR3 in DNA: TGTGCAAGTCGCTTAGCCAGCCAAGAGACCCAGTACTTC. This codes for CASRLASQETQYF. The V and J genes are TRBV12-2 and TRBJ2-5; TRBD1, as called in the table, went unchecked against the DNA. TRBV12-2 is shown as a pseudogene. This CDR3 region has 13 residues.

The V call is TRBV27, the J call TRBJ2-5, with a possible D match to TRBD1 (6 bases). The V and J ends lost 6 bases and 5 bases respectively, with 25 bases between them. This CDR3 is built from 17 residues. Germline V CDR1 and CDR2: MNHEY, SMNVEV (reference sequence). Written as DNA, the CDR3 is TGTGCCAGCAGCCCAGGGGTTCTTGGACCGCTTACTGAGACCCAGTACTTC. Translated: CASSPGVLGPLTETQYF.

There are a few counts of this clone. The chain is built from TRBV10-1 and TRBJ2-5, with D perhaps given as TRBD1 or TRBD2 (5 bases each). Looked up from germline, CDR1 is WNHNN and CDR2 is SYGVQD (reference sequence). Trimming removed 2 bases at V and 4 bases at J, with 8 bases between. The CDR3 runs to 13 residues. DNA of the CDR3: TGCGCCAGCAGTGAGGCAGGGAGAGAGACCCAGTACTTC. Encoded protein: CASSEAGRETQYF.

The chain carries TRBV18 and TRBJ2-7, with D maybe TRBD1 (6 bases). Germline V gene sequence: CDR1 KGHSH, CDR2 LQKENI. CDR3 length: 14 amino acids. V gave up 3 bases and J gave up 2 bases, with 11 bases separating them. This CDR3 is CASSPSGETYEQYF. Written as DNA, the CDR3 is TGTGCCAGCTCACCGTCAGGGGAGACCTACGAGCAGTACTTC.

The table lists this clone with a few counts. This chain links TRBV14 with TRBJ2-1, with D possibly TRBD1 on 6 matching bases. The CDR3 contains 18 residues. Germline V gene lookup returns CDR1 SGHDN and CDR2 FVKESK. Deletions cut 0 bases from V and 5 bases from J, with 20 bases between. CDR3 sequence reads: CASSQDLGAAGLNNEQFF. Written as DNA, the CDR3 is TGTGCCAGCAGCCAAGATTTGGGGGCGGCTGGCCTAAACAATGAGCAGTTCTTC.

The chain carries TRBV7-3 and TRBJ2-1; 7 bases match TRBD2. Germline values: CDR1 SGHTA, CDR2 FQGTGA. This CDR3 spans 16 amino acids. V trimming: 5 bases; J trimming: 9 bases; junction bases outside the gene matches: 16. The DNA of the CDR3 is TGTGCCAGCAGCCCTGGTGGCGGGAGTCGGCTGAGTGAGCAGTTCTTC. Protein sequence: CASSPGGGSRLSEQFF.

This sequence joins TRBV27 and TRBJ2-3; maybe TRBD2 (6 bases). The V gene's germline CDR1 is MNHEY and CDR2 SMNVEV (reference sequence). The CDR3 has 16 amino acids. V was clipped by 2 bases and J by 4 bases, with 16 bases between them. CDR3 sequence (DNA): TGTGCCAGCAGTTTAGAAGGGCGGGATCGGGCAGATACGCAGTATTTT. Protein: CASSLEGRDRADTQYF.

This clone has a handful of counts. This sequence joins TRBV5-1 and TRBJ2-1; 13 bases map to TRBD2. Germline values: CDR1 SGHRS, CDR2 YFSETQ. V dropped 4 bases and J dropped 7; count of bases not matched to a gene: 11. The CDR3 has 17 amino acids. The CDR3 coding sequence is TGCGCCAGCAGCGGTGGACTAGCGGGAGTAGTGGGTAATGAGCAGTTCTTC. Amino acid sequence: CASSGGLAGVVGNEQFF.

This clone was detected only a few times. The chain uses TRBV11-3 and TRBJ2-1; tentative D call: TRBD2 (7 bases). The germline V and J ends were trimmed by 3 bases and 5 bases, with 14 bases remaining between them. CDR3 size: 15 residues. Germline CDR1 is SGHNT and CDR2 is YENEEA. CDR3 protein: CASSLRREGDNEQFF. Here the CDR3 DNA reads TGTGCCAGCAGCTTGAGGAGGGAGGGGGACAATGAGCAGTTCTTC.

In this sample, this clone turned up a few times. The rearrangement uses TRBV10-3 and TRBJ1-1; 8 bases match TRBD1. The V gene end was trimmed by 2 bases and the J gene end by 3 bases; junction bases not matched to a gene: 5. The germline CDR1 and CDR2 sequences are ENHRY and SYGVKD. The length of the CDR3 is 15 residues. The CDR3 loop is CAISEAGGVDTEAFF. CDR3 coding DNA: TGTGCCATCAGTGAGGCAGGGGGCGTGGACACTGAAGCTTTCTTT.

This clone occurred a few times. This chain links TRBV4-1 with TRBJ2-7; D perhaps matches TRBD2 (6 bases). Trimming removed 0 bases from V and 4 bases from J, with 13 bases in between. The length of the CDR3 is 15 residues. From germline, CDR1 is MGHRA and CDR2 YSYEKL. The chain's CDR3 is CASSQDFDREYEQYF. CDR3 sequence (DNA): TGCGCCAGCAGCCAAGATTTCGACCGGGAGTACGAGCAGTACTTC.